This is a list of T cell receptor beta chains from one sample in a study of control samples from healthy donors and cancer patients. The method was immunoSEQ multiplex PCR; TCRdb's version includes in-frame clones alone and lacks a portion of them. The sample carries around 170,000 clones, 80% to 90% recorded once. What was sequenced was blood. The receptors were gathered from a woman in her twenties or thirties in good health. Both conserved end residues are part of each CDR3. Each record gives: D gene, V gene, J gene, CDR3 DNA, CDR3 protein. The D gene is left open where the match is weak.

TRBD2	TRBV7-2	TRBJ2-1	TGTGCCAGCAGCATCGGGCTAGCGGGAAGCAATGAGCAGTTCTTC	CASSIGLAGSNEQFF
TRBD1	TRBV20-1	TRBJ1-2	TGCAGGACAGGGGGGAGGTATGGCTACACCTTC	CRTGGRYGYTF
-	TRBV28	TRBJ1-1	TGTGCCAGCAGTATCACCAGGGGTAATGAAGCTTTCTTT	CASSITRGNEAFF
-	TRBV25-1	TRBJ1-6	TGTGCCAGCAGTGAAGGGCGTTCCCAAGCACAACCCCTCCACTTT	CASSEGRSQAQPLHF
-	TRBV20-1	TRBJ2-4	TGCAGTGCTCCAAAATCCATCATTCAGTACTTC	CSAPKSIIQYF
-	TRBV19	TRBJ1-1	TGTGCCAGTAGTATGGGCCCGGGGACTGAAGCTTTCTTT	CASSMGPGTEAFF
TRBD2	TRBV29-1	TRBJ2-1	TGCAGCGCCCTAATAAGTGCGGGGGGCGGAAATGAGCAGTTCTTC	CSALISAGGGNEQFF
-	TRBV4-1	TRBJ2-5	TGCGCCAGCAGCCCGACCCAAGAGACCCAGTACTTC	CASSPTQETQYF
-	TRBV2	TRBJ2-1	TGTGCCAGCAGTGAGGGGTACAATGAGCAGTTCTTC	CASSEGYNEQFF
TRBD1	TRBV7-8	TRBJ1-2	TGTGCCAGCAGCTTACTGGGACAGGGAAGGGGCGGCTACACCTTC	CASSLLGQGRGGYTF
-	TRBV7-2	TRBJ2-7	TGTGCCAGCAGCTTGGGGGGCCGCATGAATTACGAGCAGTACTTC	CASSLGGRMNYEQYF
-	TRBV24-1	TRBJ2-1	TGTGCCACCAGTGATTGGCAGAGCTCCTACAATGAGCAGTTCTTC	CATSDWQSSYNEQFF
-	TRBV6-1	TRBJ1-5	TGTGCCAGCAGTGAGATACAGGGTTGGCATCAGCCCCAGCATTTT	CASSEIQGWHQPQHF
TRBD1	TRBV10-1	TRBJ1-1	TGCGCCAGCAGCCCCGGGACAGGGGTGCCTGAAGCTTTCTTT	CASSPGTGVPEAFF
-	TRBV7-9	TRBJ2-1	TGTGCCAGCAGCTTAGTTCGAGGGATAGGGGGCAATGAGCAGTTCTTC	CASSLVRGIGGNEQFF
-	TRBV7-9	TRBJ2-7	TGTGCCGGAATGGACAGCACGAGCCCAGATCAGTACTTC	CAGMDSTSPDQYF